Sequencing of this TCR beta chain was carried out in a study of T cell repertoires in cytomegalovirus infection. As for the study in general: In public TCR beta signatures, there were indications of both CMV infection and matching HLA type. General study results and limits: Cumulative frequency (of public TCR beta family members) identified carriers of CMV plus the relevant HLA. Clonotype analysis showed dominance of the ex vivo response by HLA-C-restricted CMV-specific TCR beta clonotypes.

TCRdb reprocessed the reads with MiXCR, giving one entry per CDR3 protein. There are some 300,000 distinct CDR3 sequences in the sample; roughly 15% occur only once, and about 12% lies in the top ten. The sample holds a few counts of this clonotype. Its antigen is unknown. Germline V gene sequence: CDR1 MDHEN, CDR2 SYDVKM. The CDR3 length is 14 residues. V was shortened by 7 bases and J by 0 bases, with 10 bases between the two germline ends. This receptor was taken from a human donor in good health (CMV status not recorded). Some clones in this sample may be carry-over from other donors' samples. The chain combines TRBV28 with TRBJ1-5; D not certain. Sequencing used PBMCs. The CDR3 spells CASTPPLSNQPQHF. In DNA, the CDR3 is TGTGCCAGCACTCCCCCCCTTAGCAATCAGCCCCAGCATTTT.